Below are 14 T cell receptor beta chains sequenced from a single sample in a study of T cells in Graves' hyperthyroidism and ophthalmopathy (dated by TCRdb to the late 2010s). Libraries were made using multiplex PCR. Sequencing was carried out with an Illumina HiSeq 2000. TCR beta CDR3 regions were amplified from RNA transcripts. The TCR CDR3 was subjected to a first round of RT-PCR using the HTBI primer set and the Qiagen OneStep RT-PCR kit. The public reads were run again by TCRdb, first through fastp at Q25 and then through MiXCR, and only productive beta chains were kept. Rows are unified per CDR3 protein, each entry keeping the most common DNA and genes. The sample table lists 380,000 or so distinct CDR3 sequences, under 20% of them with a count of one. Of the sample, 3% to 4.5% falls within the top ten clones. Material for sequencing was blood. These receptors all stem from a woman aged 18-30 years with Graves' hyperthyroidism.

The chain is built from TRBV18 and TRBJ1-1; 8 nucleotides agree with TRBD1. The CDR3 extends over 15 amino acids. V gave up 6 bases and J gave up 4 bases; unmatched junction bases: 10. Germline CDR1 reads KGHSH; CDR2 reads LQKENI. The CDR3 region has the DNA TGTGCCAGCTCCTGGACAGGGATACGGACCACTGAAGCTTTCTTT. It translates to CASSWTGIRTTEAFF.

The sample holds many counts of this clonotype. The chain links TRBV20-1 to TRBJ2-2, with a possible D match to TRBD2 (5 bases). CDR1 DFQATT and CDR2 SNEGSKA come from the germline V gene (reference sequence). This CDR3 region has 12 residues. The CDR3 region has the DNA TGCAGCACATCCCGGGAATTCGGGGAGCTGTTTTTT. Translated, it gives CSTSREFGELFF.

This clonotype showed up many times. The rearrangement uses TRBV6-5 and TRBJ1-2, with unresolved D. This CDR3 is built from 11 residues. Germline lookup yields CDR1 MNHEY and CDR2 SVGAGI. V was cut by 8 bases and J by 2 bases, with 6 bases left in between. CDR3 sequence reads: CASRANYGYTF. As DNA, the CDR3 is TGTGCCAGCCGAGCGAACTATGGCTACACCTTC.

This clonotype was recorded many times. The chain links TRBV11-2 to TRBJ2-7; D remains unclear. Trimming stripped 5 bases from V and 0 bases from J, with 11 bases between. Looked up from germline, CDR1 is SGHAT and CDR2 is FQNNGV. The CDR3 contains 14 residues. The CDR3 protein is CASSMDGFSYEQYF. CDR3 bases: TGTGCCAGCAGCATGGACGGATTCTCCTACGAGCAGTACTTC.

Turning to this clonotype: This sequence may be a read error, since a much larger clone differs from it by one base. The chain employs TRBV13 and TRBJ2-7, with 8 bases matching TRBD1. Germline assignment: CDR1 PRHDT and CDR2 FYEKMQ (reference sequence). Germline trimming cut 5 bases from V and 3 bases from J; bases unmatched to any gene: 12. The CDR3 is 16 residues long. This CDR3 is CASSETGTGSIYEQYF. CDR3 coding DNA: TGTGCCAGCAGCGAAACCGGGACAGGTTCCATCTACGAGCAGTACTTC.

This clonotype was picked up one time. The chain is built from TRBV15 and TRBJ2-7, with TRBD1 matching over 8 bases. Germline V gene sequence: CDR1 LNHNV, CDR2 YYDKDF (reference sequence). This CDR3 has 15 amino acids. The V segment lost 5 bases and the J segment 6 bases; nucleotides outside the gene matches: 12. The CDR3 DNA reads TGTGCCACCAGCGATCGATGGACAGGGTTCTTCGAGCAGTACTTC. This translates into CATSDRWTGFFEQYF.

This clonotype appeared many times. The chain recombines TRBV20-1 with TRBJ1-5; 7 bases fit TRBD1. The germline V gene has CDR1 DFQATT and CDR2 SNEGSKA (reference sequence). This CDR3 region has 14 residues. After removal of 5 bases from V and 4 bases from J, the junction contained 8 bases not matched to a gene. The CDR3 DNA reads TGCAGTGCTCTCCGGGACAGTAGAAATCAGCCCCAGCATTTT. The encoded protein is CSALRDSRNQPQHF.

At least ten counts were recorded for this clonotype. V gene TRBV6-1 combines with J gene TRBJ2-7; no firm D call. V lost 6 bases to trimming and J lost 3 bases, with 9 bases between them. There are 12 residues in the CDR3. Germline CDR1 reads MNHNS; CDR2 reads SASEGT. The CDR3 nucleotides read TGTGCCAGCAGGAAGGACGTCTACGAGCAGTACTTC. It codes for CASRKDVYEQYF.

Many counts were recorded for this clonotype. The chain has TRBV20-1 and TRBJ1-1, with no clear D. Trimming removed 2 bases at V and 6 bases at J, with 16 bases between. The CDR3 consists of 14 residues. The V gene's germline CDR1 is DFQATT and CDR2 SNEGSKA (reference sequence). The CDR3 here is CSARILSFGAEAFF. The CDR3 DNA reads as TGCAGTGCTAGAATCCTCAGTTTCGGTGCTGAAGCTTTCTTT.

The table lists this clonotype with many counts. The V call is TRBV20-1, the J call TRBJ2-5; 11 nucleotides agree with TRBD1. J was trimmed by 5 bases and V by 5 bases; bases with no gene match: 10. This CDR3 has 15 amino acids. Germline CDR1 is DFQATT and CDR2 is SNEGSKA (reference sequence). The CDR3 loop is CSASEDRGQLETQYF. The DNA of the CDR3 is TGCAGTGCTTCGGAGGACAGGGGGCAGTTGGAGACCCAGTACTTC.

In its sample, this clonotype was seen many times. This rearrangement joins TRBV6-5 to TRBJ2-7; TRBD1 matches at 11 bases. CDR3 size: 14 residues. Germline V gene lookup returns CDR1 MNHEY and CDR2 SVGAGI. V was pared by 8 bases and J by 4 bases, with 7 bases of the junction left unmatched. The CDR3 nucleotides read TGTGCCAGCCGCCGGACAGGGGGCCGATACGAGCAGTACTTC. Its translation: CASRRTGGRYEQYF.

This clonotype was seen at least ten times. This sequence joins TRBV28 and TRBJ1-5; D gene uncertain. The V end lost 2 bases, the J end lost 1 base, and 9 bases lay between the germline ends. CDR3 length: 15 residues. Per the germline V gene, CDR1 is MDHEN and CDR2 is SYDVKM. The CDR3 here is CASSLPLGSNQPQHF. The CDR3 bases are TGTGCCAGCAGTTTACCCCTCGGAAGCAATCAGCCCCAGCATTTT.

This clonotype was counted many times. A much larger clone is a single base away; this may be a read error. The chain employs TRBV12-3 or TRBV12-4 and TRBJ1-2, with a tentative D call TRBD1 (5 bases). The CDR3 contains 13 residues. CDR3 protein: CASSFRGGYGHTF. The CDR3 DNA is TGTGCCAGCAGTTTTCGGGGCGGCTATGGCCACACCTTC.

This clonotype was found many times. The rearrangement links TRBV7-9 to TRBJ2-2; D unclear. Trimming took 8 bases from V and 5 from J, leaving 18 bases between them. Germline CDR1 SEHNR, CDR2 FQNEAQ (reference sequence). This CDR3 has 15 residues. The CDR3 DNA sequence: TGTGCCAGCCCTGCCCCGGGTGATCGGACCGGGGAGCTGTTTTTT. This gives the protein CASPAPGDRTGELFF. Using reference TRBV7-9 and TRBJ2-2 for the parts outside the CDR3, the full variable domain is DTGVSQNPRHKITKRGQNVTFRCDPISEHNRLYWYRQTLGQGPEFLTYFQNEAQLEKSRLLSDRFSAERPKGSFSTLEIQRTEQGDSAMYLCASPAPGDRTGELFFGEGSRLTVL.